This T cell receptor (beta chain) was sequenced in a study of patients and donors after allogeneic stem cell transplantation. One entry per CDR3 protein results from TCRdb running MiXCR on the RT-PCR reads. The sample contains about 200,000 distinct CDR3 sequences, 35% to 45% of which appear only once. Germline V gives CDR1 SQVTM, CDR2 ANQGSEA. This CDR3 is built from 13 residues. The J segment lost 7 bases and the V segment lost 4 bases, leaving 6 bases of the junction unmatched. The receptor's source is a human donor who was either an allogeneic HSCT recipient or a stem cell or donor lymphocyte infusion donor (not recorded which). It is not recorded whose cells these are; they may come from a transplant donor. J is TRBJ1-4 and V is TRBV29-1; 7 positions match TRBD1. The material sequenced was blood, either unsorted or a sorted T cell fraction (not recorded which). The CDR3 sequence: CSVAETGSEKLFF. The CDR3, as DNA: TGCAGCGTTGCTGAGACAGGGTCTGAAAAACTGTTTTTT.